The source of this T cell receptor (beta chain) is a study of T cell repertoires in ileal Crohn's disease. Study as a whole: At surgery, roughly 35% of patients smoked, with median disease duration 7.9 years. The M6 sample came from neoterminal ileum during colonoscopy after surgery.

Profiled with immunoSEQ multiplex PCR; TCRdb holds only in-frame clones, not every one. The sample lists about 13,000 clones, roughly 73% occurring once. Broader study findings: All patients with clonality above 26.8% had endoscopic recurrence.

The CDR3 runs 18 residues. The V gene's germline CDR1 is SEHNR and CDR2 FQNEAQ (reference sequence). Trimming took 5 bases from V and 1 from J; bases not matched to a gene: 8. In regard to this clone: Its antigen remains unidentified.

Time point described: neoterminal ileum biopsy at postoperative endoscopy, about 6 months after surgery. Adults with ileal or ileocolonic Crohn's disease and an indication for resection were eligible. Input material: ileal tissue. The TCR originated in an adult with Crohn's disease. The rearrangement joins TRBV7-9 to TRBJ2-2; 12 bases agree with TRBD2. The CDR3 loop is CASSRLAGVSENTGELFF. The CDR3 DNA follows: TGTGCCAGCAGCAGACTAGCGGGAGTATCTGAGAACACCGGGGAGCTGTTTTTT.